These 11 T cell receptor beta chains originate from one sample sequenced in a study of blood T cell repertoires in COVID-19 (dated by TCRdb to between 2020 and 2021). Library creation used the immunoSEQ multiplex PCR assay. The source is immuneACCESS, and TCRdb retained only in-frame sequences with V and J called. Part of the clones is not carried over; for the studies checked, unresolved V genes explain less than half of this, and the remainder is unexplained. A total of 350,000 to 450,000 clones appear in this sample, 85% of them only once. Jointly, the top ten make up roughly 3.4% of the sample. Sequencing used peripheral blood. Receptor source: a woman between 18 and 29 years old with acute or convalescent COVID-19.

This clone showed up just once. The V call is TRBV11-2, the J call TRBJ1-5, with D tentatively TRBD1 (6 bases). The V gene lost 5 bases and the J gene lost 3 bases, with 11 bases spanning the gap. Germline V gives CDR1 SGHAT, CDR2 FQNNGV. The CDR3 sequence is 14 residues long. In nucleotides, the CDR3 is TGTGCCAGCAGCCATCAGGGGACCAATCAGCCCCAGCATTTT. It yields the protein CASSHQGTNQPQHF.

The chain employs TRBV19 and TRBJ1-5; D call uncertain. The length of the CDR3 is 13 residues. Deletions cut 3 bases from V and 7 bases from J, with 10 bases between. The V gene's germline CDR1 is LNHDA and CDR2 SQIVND (reference sequence). The CDR3 here is CASSIHGSQPQHF. DNA for the CDR3: TGTGCCAGTAGTATCCATGGGAGCCAGCCCCAGCATTTT.

This chain links TRBV11-2 with TRBJ2-1; D remains unclear. CDR1 is SGHAT and CDR2 is FQNNGV in the germline V gene. Trimming took 4 bases from V and 4 from J, leaving 8 bases between them. The CDR3 length is 13 residues. In DNA, the CDR3 is TGTGCCAGCAGCTCCACAGATTACAATGAGCAGTTCTTC. It specifies CASSSTDYNEQFF.

The V gene is TRBV14, the J gene TRBJ2-5; TRBD2 agrees at 10 bases. Germline CDR1 and CDR2: SGHDN and FVKESK. V was clipped by 4 bases and J by 4 bases; unmatched bases: 9. This CDR3 contains 16 residues. For the CDR3, the DNA is TGTGCCAGCAGCCTTCGGGCTAGCGGGAGTTCAGAGACCCAGTACTTC. It yields the protein CASSLRASGSSETQYF.

The chain employs TRBV2 and TRBJ1-6, with 8 bases identical to TRBD1. J lost 8 bases, V lost 6 bases, and 9 bases had no gene match. Germline loops: CDR1 SNHLY, CDR2 FYNNEI. The CDR3 has 15 residues. CDR3 sequence reads: CASRHRGGVDSPLHF. CDR3 nucleotide sequence: TGTGCCAGCAGGCACAGGGGGGGAGTCGATTCACCCCTCCACTTT.

The J gene is TRBJ2-4, the V gene TRBV6-6; possibly TRBD2 for D (7 bases). The CDR3 is 15 amino acids. Germline CDR1 and CDR2: MNHNY and SVGAGI (reference sequence). The V and J ends lost 2 bases and 3 bases respectively, with 11 bases between them. The CDR3 loop reads CASSYGGGGKNIQYF. The CDR3 nucleotides are TGTGCCAGCAGTTACGGCGGGGGCGGCAAAAACATTCAGTACTTC.

As DNA, the CDR3 is TGCGCCAGCAGCTTGGTGGACATATTCACAGATACGCAGTATTTT. Protein sequence: CASSLVDIFTDTQYF. The chain employs TRBV5-1 and TRBJ2-3; D may be TRBD1 (5 bases). Germline values: CDR1 SGHRS, CDR2 YFSETQ. The CDR3 extends over 15 amino acids. V lost 0 bases, J lost 2 bases, and 10 bases lay in between.

V is TRBV6-5 and J is TRBJ2-2; D is possibly TRBD2 (6 bases). This CDR3 spans 14 amino acids. Germline CDR1 is MNHEY and CDR2 is SVGAGI. Trimming took off 6 bases at V and 3 bases at J, with 11 bases between the two ends. Here the CDR3 reads CASRPGSYTGELFF. The DNA of the CDR3 is TGTGCCAGCAGACCCGGGAGCTACACCGGGGAGCTGTTTTTT.

The CDR3 DNA reads TGTGCCAGCAGCAGACAGGGGGCAGGTGGCTACAATGAGCAGTTCTTC. Translating it yields CASSRQGAGGYNEQFF. The gene calls are TRBV7-9 and TRBJ2-1, with 10 nucleotides matching TRBD1. The germline V gene encodes CDR1 SEHNR and CDR2 FQNEAQ (reference sequence). CDR3 length: 16 residues. Unmatched junction bases numbered 7, after V lost 5 bases and J lost 3 bases.

The gene calls are TRBV30 and TRBJ1-2; maybe TRBD1 (5 bases). Trimming took off 2 bases at V and 8 bases at J, with 12 bases between the two ends. The CDR3 covers 12 residues. Germline V gene sequence: CDR1 GTSNPN, CDR2 SVGIG (reference sequence). The chain's CDR3 is CAWSPGGTGYTF. The CDR3 region has the DNA TGTGCCTGGAGTCCCGGGGGAACGGGCTACACCTTC.

V usage is TRBV19 and J usage is TRBJ1-2, with TRBD1 matching over 7 bases. J lost 6 bases, V lost 1 base, and 11 bases had no gene match. Per germline, CDR1 LNHDA and CDR2 SQIVND (reference sequence). The CDR3 has 16 residues. Here the CDR3 reads CASSIAHTGQYDGYTF. The CDR3 DNA reads as TGTGCCAGTAGTATAGCCCACACGGGACAGTACGATGGCTACACCTTC.